The 15 T cell receptor beta chains reported below all come from one sample, sequenced in a study of Graves' ophthalmopathy and Graves' hyperthyroidism. From RNA, the CDR3 regions of TCR beta chains were amplified and sequenced. HTBI-primed first-round RT-PCR preceded second-round multiplex PCR. TCRdb re-called the multiplex PCR reads through MiXCR, storing one row per CDR3 protein. The table lists roughly 380,000 distinct CDR3 sequences, 15% of them singletons, with approximately 7% in the top ten. The specimen was peripheral blood. The receptors originated from a woman aged 18-29 years with stable Graves' hyperthyroidism.

V gene TRBV7-3 combines with J gene TRBJ2-6; D is tentatively TRBD1 or TRBD2 (5 bases each). CDR3 size: 15 residues. Germline V CDR1 and CDR2: SGHTA, FQGTGA. Trimming left V 5 bases short and J 0 bases short, with 8 bases between. The DNA of the CDR3 is TGTGCCAGCAGCCGGGACCACTCTGGGGCCAACGTCCTGACTTTC. Amino acid sequence: CASSRDHSGANVLTF.

This clonotype has ten or more counts. The J gene is TRBJ1-2, the V gene TRBV5-1, with unresolved D. This CDR3 spans 14 amino acids. Between the trimmed V and J ends, which lost 0 bases and 6 bases, there was a span of 12 bases. Per the germline V gene, CDR1 is SGHRS and CDR2 is YFSETQ. CDR3 bases: TGCGCCAGCAGCTTGGGGAGGATCCAGGATGGCTACACCTTC. Protein product: CASSLGRIQDGYTF.

V and J are TRBV12-3 or TRBV12-4 and TRBJ1-5; 7 bases line up with TRBD1. This CDR3 is 14 amino acids long. V was clipped by 6 bases and J by 7 bases; unmatched bases: 9. The CDR3 DNA follows: TGTGCCAGCAGCAGACAGGGCACGTACCAGCCCCAGCATTTT. Protein product: CASSRQGTYQPQHF.

This clonotype was recorded many times. V usage is TRBV20-1 and J usage is TRBJ1-5, with D perhaps TRBD1 (6 bases). V dropped 4 bases and J dropped 2 bases, with 9 bases sitting between them. From germline, CDR1 is DFQATT and CDR2 SNEGSKA (reference sequence). The CDR3 has 13 amino acids. CDR3 region: CSATHRGNQPQHF. The CDR3 DNA reads TGCAGTGCTACCCACAGGGGCAATCAGCCCCAGCATTTT.

This clonotype was seen repeatedly, ten times or more. Just one base apart from a much larger clone, this may be a read error. Because it lacks the conserved phenylalanine or tryptophan at the end, this CDR3 is likely a read error. The gene calls are TRBV7-3 and TRBJ2-5; D is undetermined. Deletions cut 3 bases from V and 2 bases from J, with 10 bases between. The germline V gene encodes CDR1 SGHTA and CDR2 FQGTGA. CDR3 length equals 14 residues. This chain's CDR3 is CASSFLGSQETQYL. As DNA, the CDR3 is TGTGCCAGCAGCTTTCTTGGCAGTCAAGAGACCCAGTACCTC.

The chain links TRBV5-6 to TRBJ1-2; no reliable D call. Per the germline V gene, CDR1 is SGHDT and CDR2 is YYEEEE. CDR3 length equals 15 residues. V lost 1 base and J 1 base, leaving 11 bases between the germline ends. The CDR3 region has the DNA TGTGCCAGCAGCTTGCGAGGCCTTTTTAACTATGGCTACACCTTC. Protein product: CASSLRGLFNYGYTF. Supplemented by reference TRBV5-6 and TRBJ1-2, the full variable domain reads DAGVTQSPTHLIKTRGQQVTLRCSPKSGHDTVSWYQQALGQGPQFIFQYYEEEERQRGNFPDRFSGHQFPNYSSELNVNALLLGDSALYLCASSLRGLFNYGYTFGSGTRLTVV.

This chain links TRBV7-2 with TRBJ1-1, with D perhaps matching TRBD1 (6 bases). Germline lookup yields CDR1 SGHTA and CDR2 FQGNSA. The CDR3 loop spans 13 amino acids. V lost 5 bases and J lost 3, with 10 bases in between. The CDR3 DNA is TGTGCCAGCAGCGGACAGTACGACACTGAAGCTTTCTTT. Amino acid sequence: CASSGQYDTEAFF.

This clonotype was seen repeatedly, ten times or more. The V and J genes are TRBV27 and TRBJ1-3; D may be TRBD1 (5 bases). The V and J ends lost 6 bases and 2 bases respectively, with 14 bases between them. CDR3 length equals 15 residues. The germline CDR1 and CDR2 sequences are MNHEY and SMNVEV (reference sequence). CDR3 sequence reads: CASRPRWGAGNTIYF. CDR3 DNA sequence: TGTGCCAGCAGGCCTCGGTGGGGGGCTGGAAACACCATATATTTT.

This clonotype was found many times. The chain joins TRBV5-1 to TRBJ1-5; D remains ambiguous. With 1 base removed from V and 4 bases from J, the gap between germline ends came to 6 bases. The CDR3 contains 13 residues. The germline gives CDR1 SGHRS, CDR2 YFSETQ. The CDR3 DNA follows: TGCGCCAGCAGCTTGAATGAGAATCAGCCCCAGCATTTT. Translating it yields CASSLNENQPQHF.

This clonotype was seen many times. The CDR3 reads CASSPGTGDQPQHF. For the CDR3, the DNA is TGCGCCAGCAGCCCCGGGACAGGAGATCAGCCCCAGCATTTT. This sequence joins TRBV5-1 and TRBJ1-5; 8 bases agree with TRBD1. V shed 4 bases, J shed 5 bases, and the junction held 5 bases outside the gene matches. This CDR3 region has 14 residues. Germline loops: CDR1 SGHRS, CDR2 YFSETQ.

A word on this clonotype: This may arise from a read error, as a much more abundant clone is one base away. The rearrangement links TRBV6-5 to TRBJ1-2; D remains ambiguous. The germline gives CDR1 MNHEY, CDR2 SVGAGI. There are 14 residues in the CDR3. Trimming cost V 4 bases and J 6 bases, with 15 bases left between them. DNA for the CDR3: TGTGCCAGCAGTTGCCCGGACTTGGTCGATGGCTACACCTTC. It codes for CASSCPDLVDGYTF.

This clonotype came up many times. The chain employs TRBV7-8 and TRBJ2-7, with D possibly matching TRBD1 (6 bases). The V end was cut by 0 bases, the J end by 4 bases, with 10 bases between. Germline-derived CDR1 and CDR2 are SGHVS and FQNEAQ. The CDR3 has 14 residues. CDR3 in amino acids: CASSLADREYEQYF. DNA of the CDR3: TGTGCCAGCAGCTTAGCGGACAGAGAATACGAGCAGTACTTC. The full variable domain, completed using reference TRBV7-8 and TRBJ2-7, is GAGVSQSPRYKVAKRGQDVALRCDPISGHVSLFWYQQALGQGPEFLTYFQNEAQLDKSGLPSDRFFAERPEGSVSTLKIQRTQQEDSAVYLCASSLADREYEQYFGPGTRLTVT.

This clonotype was counted many times. V usage is TRBV4-1 and J usage is TRBJ1-2; D is unclear. The germline V gene encodes CDR1 MGHRA and CDR2 YSYEKL. The V and J ends lost 2 bases and 6 bases respectively, with 16 bases between them. The CDR3 is 15 amino acids. CDR3 nucleotide sequence: TGCGCCAGCAGCCAATTCAGGTCGGGGTGGAATGGCTACACCTTC. Protein product: CASSQFRSGWNGYTF.

This clonotype was seen more than once but under ten times. The rearrangement links TRBV10-3 to TRBJ2-3; TRBD1 matches at 7 bases. This CDR3 contains 13 residues. CDR1 ENHRY and CDR2 SYGVKD come from the germline V gene. V gave up 10 bases and J gave up 0 bases; unmatched junction bases: 4. DNA of the CDR3: TGTGCCAGCCAGGGGGAAAGCACAGATACGCAGTATTTT. Protein sequence: CASQGESTDTQYF.

This clonotype appeared many times. This rearrangement joins TRBV7-8 to TRBJ2-7; the D gene is possibly TRBD1 (6 bases). This CDR3 region has 15 residues. The germline CDR1 and CDR2 sequences are SGHVS and FQNEAQ. V lost 5 bases and J 0 bases, leaving 14 bases between the germline ends. CDR3 nucleotides: TGTGCCAGCAGCCTGGACAGATTAGCCTCCTACGAGCAGTACTTC. Translated, it gives CASSLDRLASYEQYF.